The next 8 T cell receptor beta chains were all read from a single sample in a study of blood T cell repertoires in COVID-19. Sequenced by immunoSEQ multiplex PCR; TCRdb stores in-frame clones only, minus some. This table has roughly 190,000 clones, about 81% appearing once. Sequencing input: peripheral blood. Receptor source: a woman aged 55-69 years with COVID-19, enrolled during active disease.

The chain employs TRBV3-1 (or the pseudogene TRBV3-2) and TRBJ2-7, with no clear D. With 4 bases removed from V and 4 bases from J, the gap between germline ends came to 11 bases. The CDR3 consists of 13 residues. The germline gives CDR1 LGHDT, CDR2 YNNKEL (reference sequence). The chain's CDR3 is CASSPRLSYEQYF. Here the CDR3 DNA reads TGTGCCAGCAGCCCTAGGCTCTCGTACGAGCAGTACTTC.

The V gene is TRBV7-9, the J gene TRBJ1-2; no definite D call. This CDR3 comprises 14 residues. The germline V and J ends were trimmed by 5 bases and 6 bases, with 16 bases remaining between them. Looked up from germline, CDR1 is SEHNR and CDR2 is FQNEAQ (reference sequence). The CDR3 spells CASSPRANIHGYTF. Written as DNA, the CDR3 is TGTGCCAGCAGCCCGCGGGCTAATATTCATGGCTACACCTTC.

The chain uses TRBV12-5 and TRBJ2-1; D possibly corresponds to TRBD2 (6 bases). The CDR3 contains 16 residues. From germline, CDR1 is LGHNT and CDR2 FRNRAP. V was trimmed by 1 base and J by 10 bases, leaving 20 bases between them. Here the CDR3 reads CASGLGIGGRPGEQFF. CDR3 in DNA: TGTGCTAGTGGTTTGGGGATCGGGGGAAGGCCCGGGGAGCAGTTCTTC. The variable domain in full, completed from reference TRBV12-5 and TRBJ2-1, reads DARVTQTPRHKVTEMGQEVTMRCQPILGHNTVFWYRQTMMQGLELLAYFRNRAPLDDSGMPKDRFSAEMPDATLATLKIQPSEPRDSAVYFCASGLGIGGRPGEQFFGPGTRLTVL.

The chain is built from TRBV19 and TRBJ2-1; 10 nucleotides align to TRBD2. With V trimmed by 6 bases and J by 4 bases, 12 bases remained unmatched. The length of the CDR3 is 17 residues. The germline V gene encodes CDR1 LNHDA and CDR2 SQIVND (reference sequence). CDR3 in amino acids: CASRASGGYGTYNEQFF. The CDR3 nucleotides are TGTGCCAGTAGGGCTAGCGGGGGATACGGGACTTACAATGAGCAGTTCTTC.

Here the CDR3 DNA reads TGTGCCAGTAGTATACGTTTGCTGGGTGGAGGTGAAAAACTGTTTTTT. Translated, it gives CASSIRLLGGGEKLFF. The chain combines TRBV19 with TRBJ1-4; D call uncertain. CDR1 and CDR2 from the germline V gene are LNHDA and SQIVND (reference sequence). The CDR3 runs 16 residues. Trimming pared 2 bases from V and 7 bases from J, leaving 17 bases between.

There are a few counts of this clone. The chain links TRBV7-8 to TRBJ2-1, with a possible D match to TRBD2 (5 bases). CDR3 length: 15 residues. V was cut by 5 bases and J by 12 bases, with 23 bases left in between. Looked up from germline, CDR1 is SGHVS and CDR2 is FQNEAQ. This CDR3 is CASSPGELPVLGQFF. The CDR3 DNA sequence: TGTGCCAGCAGCCCTGGGGAGCTCCCGGTTTTGGGGCAGTTCTTC. Looking up the rest from reference TRBV7-8 and TRBJ2-1 gives the full variable domain: GAGVSQSPRYKVAKRGQDVALRCDPISGHVSLFWYQQALGQGPEFLTYFQNEAQLDKSGLPSDRFFAERPEGSVSTLKIQRTQQEDSAVYLCASSPGELPVLGQFFGPGTRLTVL.

In this sample, this clone turned up once. The gene calls are TRBV27 and TRBJ2-1, with D perhaps TRBD1 (6 bases). V was cut by 4 bases and J by 5 bases, with 15 bases left in between. There are 15 residues in the CDR3. Germline V gene data show CDR1 as MNHEY and CDR2 as SMNVEV (reference sequence). DNA of the CDR3: TGTGCCAGCAGTTACTACAGGGTTAATAACAATGAGCAGTTCTTC. It codes for CASSYYRVNNNEQFF.

The chain combines TRBV20-1 with TRBJ2-3, with a possible D match to TRBD2 (6 bases). V was trimmed by 3 bases and J by 1 base, leaving 17 bases between them. CDR3 length equals 16 residues. Germline CDR1 and CDR2: DFQATT and SNEGSKA (reference sequence). The CDR3 region has the DNA TGCAGTGCTAGTTCGGGACGACTAGAGCGCACAGATACGCAGTATTTT. It specifies CSASSGRLERTDTQYF.